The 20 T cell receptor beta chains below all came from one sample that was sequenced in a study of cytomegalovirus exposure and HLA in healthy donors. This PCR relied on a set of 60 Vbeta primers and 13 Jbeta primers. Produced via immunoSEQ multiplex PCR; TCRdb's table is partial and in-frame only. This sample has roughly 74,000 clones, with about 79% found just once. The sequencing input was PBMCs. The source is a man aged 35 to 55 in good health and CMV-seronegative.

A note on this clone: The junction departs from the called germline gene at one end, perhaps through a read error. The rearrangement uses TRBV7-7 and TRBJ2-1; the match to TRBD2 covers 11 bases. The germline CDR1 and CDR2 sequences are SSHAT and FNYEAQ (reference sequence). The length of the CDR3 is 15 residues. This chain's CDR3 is CASSLGTSGYNEQFF. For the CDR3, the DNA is TGTGCTAGCAGCTTAGGGACTAGCGGTTACAATGAGCAGTTCTTC.

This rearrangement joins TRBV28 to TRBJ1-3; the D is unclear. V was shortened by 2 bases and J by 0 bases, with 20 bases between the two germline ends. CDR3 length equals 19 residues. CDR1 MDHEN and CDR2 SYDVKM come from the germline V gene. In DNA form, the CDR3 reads TGTGCCAGCAGTTTAGGTGGTGTACGAGGGTTACGCTCTGGAAACACCATATATTTT. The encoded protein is CASSLGGVRGLRSGNTIYF.

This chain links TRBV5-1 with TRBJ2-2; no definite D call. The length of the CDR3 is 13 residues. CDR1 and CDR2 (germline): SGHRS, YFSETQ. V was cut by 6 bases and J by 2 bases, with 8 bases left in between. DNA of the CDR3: TGCGCCAGCACCGAAGCAAACACCGGGGAGCTGTTTTTT. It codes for CASTEANTGELFF.

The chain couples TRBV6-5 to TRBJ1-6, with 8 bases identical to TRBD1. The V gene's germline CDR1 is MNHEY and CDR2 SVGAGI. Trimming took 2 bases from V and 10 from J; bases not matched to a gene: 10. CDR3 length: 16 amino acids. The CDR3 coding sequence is TGTGCCAGCAGTTACCGTAGGGACAGGAGCTACTCACCCCTCCACTTT. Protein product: CASSYRRDRSYSPLHF.

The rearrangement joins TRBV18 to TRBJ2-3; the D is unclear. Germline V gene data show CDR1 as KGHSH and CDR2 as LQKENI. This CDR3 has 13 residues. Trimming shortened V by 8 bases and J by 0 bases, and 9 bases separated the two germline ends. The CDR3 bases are TGTGCCAGCCGACTCACTAGCACAGATACGCAGTATTTT. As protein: CASRLTSTDTQYF.

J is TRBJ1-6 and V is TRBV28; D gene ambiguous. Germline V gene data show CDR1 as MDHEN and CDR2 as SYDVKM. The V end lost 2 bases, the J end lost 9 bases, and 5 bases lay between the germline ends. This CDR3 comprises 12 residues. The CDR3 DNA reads TGTGCCAGCAGTTTAAAAGCTTCACCCCTCCACTTT. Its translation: CASSLKASPLHF.

The CDR3 here is CASSPGQIGNEQFF. In DNA, the CDR3 is TGTGCCAGCAGTCCCGGACAAATCGGCAATGAGCAGTTCTTC. The V gene is TRBV6-4, the J gene TRBJ2-1; maybe TRBD1 (5 bases). Germline lookup yields CDR1 MRHNA and CDR2 SNTAGT. This CDR3 contains 14 residues. Trimming left V 5 bases short and J 6 bases short, with 14 bases between.

CDR3 bases: TGTGCCAGCAGTTTAACCGGGAGTGGCACCTACGAGCAGTACTTC. Amino acid sequence: CASSLTGSGTYEQYF. V usage is TRBV28 and J usage is TRBJ2-5; perhaps TRBD2 as D (6 bases). The J call may be faulty, since TRBJ2-7 better matches the DNA end. The CDR3 loop spans 15 amino acids. Germline assignment: CDR1 MDHEN and CDR2 SYDVKM.

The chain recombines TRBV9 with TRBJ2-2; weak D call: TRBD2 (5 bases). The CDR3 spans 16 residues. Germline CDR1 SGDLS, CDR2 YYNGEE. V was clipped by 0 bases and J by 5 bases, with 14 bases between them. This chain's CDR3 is CASSVGRADPTGELFF. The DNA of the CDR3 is TGTGCCAGCAGCGTAGGTCGAGCGGATCCTACCGGGGAGCTGTTTTTT.

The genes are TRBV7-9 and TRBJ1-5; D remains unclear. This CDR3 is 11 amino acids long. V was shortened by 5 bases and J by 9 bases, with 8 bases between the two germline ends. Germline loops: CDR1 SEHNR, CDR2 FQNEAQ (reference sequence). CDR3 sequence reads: CASSAGGPQHF. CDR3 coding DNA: TGTGCCAGCAGCGCGGGAGGGCCCCAGCATTTT.

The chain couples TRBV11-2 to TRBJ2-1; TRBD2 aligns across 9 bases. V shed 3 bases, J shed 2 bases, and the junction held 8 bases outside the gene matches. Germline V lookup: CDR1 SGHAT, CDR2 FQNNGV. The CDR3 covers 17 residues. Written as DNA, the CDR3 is TGTGCCAGCAGCTTTGTAGTAGCGGGGGTAACCTACAATGAGCAGTTCTTC. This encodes CASSFVVAGVTYNEQFF.

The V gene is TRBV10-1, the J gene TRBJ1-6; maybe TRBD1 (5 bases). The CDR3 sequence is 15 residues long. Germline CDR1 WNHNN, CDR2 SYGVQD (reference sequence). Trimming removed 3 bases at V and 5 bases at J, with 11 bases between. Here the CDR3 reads CASSEPAGHNSPLHF. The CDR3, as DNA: TGCGCCAGCAGTGAACCAGCGGGGCATAATTCACCCCTCCACTTT.

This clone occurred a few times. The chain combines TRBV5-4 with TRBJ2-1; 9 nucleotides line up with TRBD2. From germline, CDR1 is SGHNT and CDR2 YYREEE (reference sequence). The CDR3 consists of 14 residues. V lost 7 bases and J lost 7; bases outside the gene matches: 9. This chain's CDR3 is CASARGTSLNEQFF. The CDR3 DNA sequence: TGTGCCAGCGCCCGAGGGACTAGCCTTAATGAGCAGTTCTTC.

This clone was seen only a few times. CDR3 region: CASSLFGTVDTIYF. CDR3 sequence (DNA): TGTGCCAGCAGCTTGTTTGGGACAGTAGACACCATATATTTT. This chain joins TRBV5-4 and TRBJ1-3; 7 positions match TRBD1. The trim removed 1 base at V and 8 bases at J, leaving 6 bases unmatched. The germline gives CDR1 SGHNT, CDR2 YYREEE (reference sequence). There are 14 residues in the CDR3.

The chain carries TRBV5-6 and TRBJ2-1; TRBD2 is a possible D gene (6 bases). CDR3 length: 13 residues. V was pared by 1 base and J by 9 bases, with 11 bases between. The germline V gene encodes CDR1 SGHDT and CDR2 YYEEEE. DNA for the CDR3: TGTGCCAGCAGCTTGCGGGAGCGGAGTGAGCAGTTCTTC. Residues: CASSLRERSEQFF.

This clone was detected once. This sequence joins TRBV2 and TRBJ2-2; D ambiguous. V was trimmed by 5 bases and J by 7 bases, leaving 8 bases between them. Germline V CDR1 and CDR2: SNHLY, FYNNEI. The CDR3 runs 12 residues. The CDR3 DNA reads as TGTGCCAGCAGTACAGAATTCGGGGAGCTGTTTTTT. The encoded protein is CASSTEFGELFF.

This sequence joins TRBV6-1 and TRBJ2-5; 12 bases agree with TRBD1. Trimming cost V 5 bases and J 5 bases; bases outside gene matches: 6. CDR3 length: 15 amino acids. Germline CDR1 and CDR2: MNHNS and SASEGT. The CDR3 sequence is CASSSGTGGLETQYF. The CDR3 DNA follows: TGTGCCAGCAGTTCCGGGACAGGGGGCTTGGAGACCCAGTACTTC.

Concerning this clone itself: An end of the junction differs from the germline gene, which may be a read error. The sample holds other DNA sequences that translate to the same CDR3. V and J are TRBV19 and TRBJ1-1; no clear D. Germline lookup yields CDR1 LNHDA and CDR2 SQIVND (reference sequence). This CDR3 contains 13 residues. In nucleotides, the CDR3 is TGCGCCAGTACTCGAGAGATGAACACTGAAGCTTTCTTT. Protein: CASTREMNTEAFF.

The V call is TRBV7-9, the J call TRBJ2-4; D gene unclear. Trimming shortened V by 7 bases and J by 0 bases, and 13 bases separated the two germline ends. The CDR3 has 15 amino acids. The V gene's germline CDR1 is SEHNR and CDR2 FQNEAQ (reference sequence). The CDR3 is CASTRGLSAKNIQYF. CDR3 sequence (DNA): TGTGCCAGCACCCGAGGCCTCTCAGCCAAAAACATTCAGTACTTC.

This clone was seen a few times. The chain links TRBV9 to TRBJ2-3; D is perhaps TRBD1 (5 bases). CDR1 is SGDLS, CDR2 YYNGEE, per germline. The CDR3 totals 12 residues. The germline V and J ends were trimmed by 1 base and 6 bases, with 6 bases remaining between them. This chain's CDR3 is CASSVRGDTQYF. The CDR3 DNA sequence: TGTGCCAGCAGCGTAAGGGGTGATACGCAGTATTTT.